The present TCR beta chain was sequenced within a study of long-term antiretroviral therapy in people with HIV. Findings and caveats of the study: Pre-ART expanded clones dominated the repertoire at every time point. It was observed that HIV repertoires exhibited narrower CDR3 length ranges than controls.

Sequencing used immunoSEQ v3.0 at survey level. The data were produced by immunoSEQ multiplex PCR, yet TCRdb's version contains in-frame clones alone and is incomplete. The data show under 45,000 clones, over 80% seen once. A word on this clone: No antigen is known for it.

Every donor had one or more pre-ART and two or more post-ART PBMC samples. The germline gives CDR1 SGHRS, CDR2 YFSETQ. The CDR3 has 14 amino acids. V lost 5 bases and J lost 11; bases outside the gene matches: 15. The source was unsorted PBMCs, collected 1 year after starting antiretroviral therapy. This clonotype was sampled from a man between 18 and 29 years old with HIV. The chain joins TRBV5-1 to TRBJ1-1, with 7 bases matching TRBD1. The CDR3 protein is CASSPGGSDRAAFF. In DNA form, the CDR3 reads TGCGCCAGCAGTCCGGGGGGGTCCGACAGGGCGGCTTTCTTT.